This T cell receptor beta chain emerged from a study of blood T cell repertoires in COVID-19. CDR3 length: 17 residues. Trimming removed 0 bases from V and 0 bases from J; junction bases left unmatched: 5. From germline, CDR1 is MGHRA and CDR2 YSYEKL. Per the study methods: The authors estimated nucleated cell counts from reference gene primer amplification. Clones were read by immunoSEQ multiplex PCR, and TCRdb kept only the in-frame ones, dropping some. V and J calls and clone size are copied from that table; D and trimming were computed from the DNA. Here the sample spans 250,000 to 300,000 clones, approximately 83% being singletons.

J is TRBJ2-1 and V is TRBV4-1, with 7 nucleotides matching TRBD2. This TCR was sampled from a woman aged 50 to 65 who had recovered from COVID-19. Specimen: PBMCs or T cells enriched from blood (not recorded which). CDR3 protein: CASSQEGGSSSYNEQFF. CDR3 nucleotide sequence: TGCGCCAGCAGCCAAGAGGGGGGGTCAAGCTCCTACAATGAGCAGTTCTTC.